This TCR beta chain was sequenced in a study of shared clonotypes between healthy human individuals. Trimming removed 2 bases from V and 8 bases from J; junction bases left unmatched: 9. CDR3 length: 16 residues. Germline CDR1 is SNHLY and CDR2 is FYNNEI. CD8 cells classed as naive were CD45RO-negative and positively selected for CCR7, excluding terminally differentiated effector memory CD45RA+ cells. The method was immunoSEQ multiplex PCR; TCRdb's version includes in-frame clones alone and lacks a portion of them. The sample yields hundreds of thousands of clones, 92% seen once. This clonotype originated in a man aged 30 to 45 in good health. The chain recombines TRBV2 with TRBJ2-1, with TRBD2 matching over 10 bases. Input material: naive CD8+ T cells sorted from blood. CDR3 sequence (DNA): TGTGCCAGCAGTGAAATGGAGCGGGAGGGCCTCTATGAGCAGTTCTTC. Protein product: CASSEMEREGLYEQFF.